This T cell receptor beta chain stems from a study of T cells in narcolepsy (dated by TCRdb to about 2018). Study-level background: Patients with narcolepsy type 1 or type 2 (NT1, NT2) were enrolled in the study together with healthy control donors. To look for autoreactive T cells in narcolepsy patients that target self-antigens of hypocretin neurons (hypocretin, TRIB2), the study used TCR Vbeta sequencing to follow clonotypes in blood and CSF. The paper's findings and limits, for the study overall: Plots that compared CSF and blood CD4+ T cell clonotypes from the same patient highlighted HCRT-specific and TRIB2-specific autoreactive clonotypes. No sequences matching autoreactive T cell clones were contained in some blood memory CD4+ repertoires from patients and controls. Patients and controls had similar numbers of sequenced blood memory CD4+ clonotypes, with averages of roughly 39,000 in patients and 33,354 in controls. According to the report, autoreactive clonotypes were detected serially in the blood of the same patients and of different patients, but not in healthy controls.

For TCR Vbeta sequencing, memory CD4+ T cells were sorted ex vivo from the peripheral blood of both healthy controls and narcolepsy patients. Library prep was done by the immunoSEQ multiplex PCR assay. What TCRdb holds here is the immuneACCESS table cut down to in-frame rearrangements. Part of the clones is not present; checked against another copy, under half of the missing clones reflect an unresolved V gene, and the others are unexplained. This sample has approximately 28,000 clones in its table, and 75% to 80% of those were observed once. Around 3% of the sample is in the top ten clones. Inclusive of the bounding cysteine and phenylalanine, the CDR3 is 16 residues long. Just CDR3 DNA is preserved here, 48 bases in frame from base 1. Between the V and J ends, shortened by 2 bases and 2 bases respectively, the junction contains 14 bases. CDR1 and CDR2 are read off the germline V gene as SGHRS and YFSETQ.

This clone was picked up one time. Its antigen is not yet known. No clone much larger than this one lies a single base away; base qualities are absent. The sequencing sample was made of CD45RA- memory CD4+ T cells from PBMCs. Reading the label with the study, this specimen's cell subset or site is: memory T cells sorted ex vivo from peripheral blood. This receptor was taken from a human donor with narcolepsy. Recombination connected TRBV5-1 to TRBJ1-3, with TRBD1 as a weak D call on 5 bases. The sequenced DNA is TGCGCCAGCAGCTTTGGGACGACTGAGACTGGAAACACCATATATTTT. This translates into CASSFGTTETGNTIYF.